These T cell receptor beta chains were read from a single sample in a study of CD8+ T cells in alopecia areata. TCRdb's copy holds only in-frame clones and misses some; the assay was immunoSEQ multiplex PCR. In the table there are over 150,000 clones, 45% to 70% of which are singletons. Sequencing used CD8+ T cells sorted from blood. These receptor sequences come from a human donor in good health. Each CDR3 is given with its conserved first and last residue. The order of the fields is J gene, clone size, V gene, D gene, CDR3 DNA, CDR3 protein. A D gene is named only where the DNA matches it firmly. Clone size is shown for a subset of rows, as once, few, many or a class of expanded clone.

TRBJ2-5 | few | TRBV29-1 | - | TGCAGCGCGGCCCAAGAGACCCAGTACTTC | CSAAQETQYF
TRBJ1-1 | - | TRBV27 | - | TGTGCCAGCAGTTTCTTCGGAACCACTGAAGCTTTCTTT | CASSFFGTTEAFF
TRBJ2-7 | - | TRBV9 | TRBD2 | TGTGCCAGCAGCGCTGAATCCGGGACTAGCTCCTACGAGCAGTACTTC | CASSAESGTSSYEQYF
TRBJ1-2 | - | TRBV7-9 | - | TGTGCCAGCAGCTCCGGGGGTGATGGCTACACCTTC | CASSSGGDGYTF
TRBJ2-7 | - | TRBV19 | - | TGTGCCTCGAGCGACACTGCCTACTACGAGCAGTACTTC | CASSDTAYYEQYF
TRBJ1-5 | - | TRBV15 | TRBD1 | TGTGCCACCAGCAGGGGATGGACAGGGGCAGATTATCAGCCCCAGCATTTT | CATSRGWTGADYQPQHF
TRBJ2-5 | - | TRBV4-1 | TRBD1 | TGCGCCAGCAGCCAAAGACAGGGAATTCAAGAGACCCAGTACTTC | CASSQRQGIQETQYF
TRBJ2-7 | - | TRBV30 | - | TGTGCCTGGACCCTAGGGAGTTCCAACGAGCAGTACTTC | CAWTLGSSNEQYF
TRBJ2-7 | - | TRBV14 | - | TGTGCCAGCAGCCCCACCGTGGCCTACGAGCAGTACTTC | CASSPTVAYEQYF
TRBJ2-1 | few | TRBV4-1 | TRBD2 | TGCGCCAGCAGCCAACCCGTACTAGCGGGGGGCCTCAGCTCCTACAATGAGCAGTTCTTC | CASSQPVLAGGLSSYNEQFF